Listed below are T cell receptor beta chains from one sample, sequenced in a study of CD8 T cells in Susac syndrome. TCRdb re-called the immunoSEQ multiplex PCR reads through MiXCR, storing one row per CDR3 protein. Of fewer than 200,000 distinct CDR3 sequences listed, around 93% are singletons. Sample: CD4+ T cells from PBMCs. The source is a human donor in good health. The CDR3 runs from the conserved cysteine through the conserved F or W. Each record gives: D gene, J gene, clone size, V gene, CDR3 protein, CDR3 DNA. D genes are given only for firm matches. For some rows the clone size is stated as once, few or many, or as a class when expanded; others skip it.

TRBD1,TRBJ1-5,-,TRBV29-1,CSVEGQGEGPQHF,TGCAGCGTTGAAGGACAGGGAGAAGGCCCCCAGCATTTT
TRBD1,TRBJ1-6,-,TRBV19,CASSIEGDRPNSPLHF,TGTGCCAGTAGTATTGAAGGGGACAGGCCTAATTCACCCCTCCACTTT
-,TRBJ2-5,-,TRBV7-2,CASSQLGTSGETQYF,TGTGCCAGCAGCCAACTCGGGACATCTGGGGAGACCCAGTACTTC
TRBD1,TRBJ1-2,-,TRBV3-1,CASSQGTSTGAVYGYTF,TGTGCCAGCAGCCAAGGAACTTCGACAGGGGCTGTCTATGGCTACACCTTC
-,TRBJ2-1,-,TRBV14,CASSQGGLAYNEQFF,TGTGCCAGCAGCCAAGGGGGACTCGCCTACAATGAGCAGTTCTTC
-,TRBJ1-1,-,TRBV5-1,CASSLDGFTEAFF,TGCGCCAGCAGCTTAGACGGGTTCACTGAAGCTTTCTTT
TRBD1,TRBJ2-7,-,TRBV12-3/TRBV12-4,CASSLMAGQGAWEQYF,TGTGCCAGCAGTTTAATGGCGGGACAGGGGGCTTGGGAGCAGTACTTC
-,TRBJ1-5,-,TRBV29-1,CSVGGRAKEPQHF,TGCAGCGTTGGGGGCAGGGCTAAGGAGCCCCAGCATTTT
TRBD1,TRBJ1-1,-,TRBV5-1,CASSGGGWNTEAFF,TGCGCCAGCAGCGGAGGGGGCTGGAACACTGAAGCTTTCTTT
-,TRBJ2-5,-,TRBV20-1,CSAHKAETQYF,TGCAGTGCCCACAAAGCAGAGACCCAGTACTTC
-,TRBJ1-4,-,TRBV19,CASSIPRQDGNEKLFF,TGTGCCAGTAGTATCCCCCGACAGGACGGTAATGAAAAACTGTTTTTT
TRBD1,TRBJ2-1,-,TRBV7-3,CASSLSQTGADEQFF,TGTGCCAGCAGCTTAAGCCAAACAGGGGCGGATGAGCAGTTCTTC
-,TRBJ1-6,once,TRBV20-1,CSPGGGVTSYNSPLHF,TGCAGCCCGGGGGGAGGGGTAACGTCCTATAATTCACCCCTCCACTTT
-,TRBJ1-3,-,TRBV13,CASRNYDRRSGNTIYF,TGTGCCAGCAGGAATTACGACAGGCGCTCTGGAAACACCATATATTTT
TRBD1,TRBJ1-1,once,TRBV6-5,CASSYRGGTGFRGTEAFF,TGTGCCAGCAGTTACCGAGGCGGGACAGGTTTTCGAGGCACTGAAGCTTTCTTT
-,TRBJ2-2,-,TRBV4-1,CASSQDPRNTGELFF,TGCGCCAGCAGCCAAGATCCCCGTAACACCGGGGAGCTGTTTTTT
TRBD2,TRBJ2-1,-,TRBV29-1,CSVGGLAGGNEQFF,TGCAGCGTTGGAGGTCTAGCGGGGGGCAATGAGCAGTTCTTC
TRBD2,TRBJ2-5,-,TRBV7-8,CASTPLAGGPGETQYF,TGTGCCAGCACCCCTCTAGCGGGGGGGCCGGGAGAGACCCAGTACTTC
TRBD1,TRBJ2-7,-,TRBV19,CASGRTGSSYEQYF,TGTGCCAGTGGACGGACAGGGAGTTCCTACGAGCAGTACTTC
-,TRBJ2-7,-,TRBV12-3/TRBV12-4,CASSLDRPTYEQYF,TGTGCCAGCAGCCTCGACAGGCCGACGTACGAGCAGTACTTC
-,TRBJ1-1,-,TRBV9,CASSPAAGIEAFF,TGTGCCAGCAGTCCGGCGGCAGGGATAGAGGCTTTCTTT
-,TRBJ1-2,-,TRBV3-1,CAIPGTGKEGYTF,TGTGCCATCCCAGGCACAGGGAAGGAAGGCTACACCTTC
-,TRBJ2-1,-,TRBV5-1,CASSPVSPPEQFF,TGCGCCAGCAGCCCGGTCTCGCCCCCGGAGCAGTTCTTC
-,TRBJ2-1,-,TRBV18,CASSLGAGKITYNEQFF,TGTGCCAGCTCCCTAGGGGCAGGGAAAATAACCTACAATGAGCAGTTCTTC
-,TRBJ1-5,-,TRBV20-1,CSAPDGYNQPQHF,TGCAGTGCGCCGGACGGGTACAATCAGCCCCAGCATTTT
-,TRBJ2-3,-,TRBV9,CASSVTPRADTQYF,TGTGCCAGCAGCGTGACCCCGCGGGCAGATACTCAGTATTTT
-,TRBJ2-3,-,TRBV7-9,CASSLPVGTQYF,TGTGCCAGCAGCCTACCGGTGGGTACGCAGTATTTT
-,TRBJ1-1,-,TRBV7-2,CASAWGAEAFF,TGTGCCAGCGCCTGGGGCGCTGAAGCTTTCTTT
TRBD2,TRBJ2-5,-,TRBV30,CAWTRGGPPQETQYF,TGTGCCTGGACGCGGGGGGGCCCTCCCCAAGAGACCCAGTACTTC
-,TRBJ2-2,-,TRBV6-6,CASSYLERNTGELFF,TGTGCCAGCAGTTACCTTGAACGGAACACCGGGGAGCTGTTTTTT
-,TRBJ1-2,few,TRBV4-1,CASSQPQGGYGYTF,TGCGCCAGCAGCCAACCACAGGGAGGCTATGGCTACACCTTC
-,TRBJ2-3,-,TRBV15,CATSRNGDGTDTQYF,TGTGCCACCAGCAGAAACGGTGACGGGACAGATACGCAGTATTTT
TRBD1,TRBJ1-6,-,TRBV19,CASSGFTGGNSPLHF,TGTGCCAGTAGCGGATTTACAGGGGGCAATTCACCCCTCCACTTT
TRBD1,TRBJ2-4,-,TRBV5-4,CASSLSTGKGKNIQYF,TGTGCCAGCAGCTTGTCGACAGGGAAAGGCAAAAACATTCAGTACTTC
-,TRBJ1-6,-,TRBV28,CASSLPGNSPLHF,TGTGCCAGCAGTCTCCCCGGGAATTCACCCCTCCACTTT
-,TRBJ2-1,-,TRBV28,CASSLKASGEQFF,TGTGCCAGCAGTTTAAAGGCCTCAGGTGAGCAGTTCTTC
TRBD1,TRBJ2-7,-,TRBV20-1,CSAIFPGQGVSEQYF,TGCAGTGCTATATTCCCGGGACAGGGAGTGAGCGAGCAGTACTTC
-,TRBJ1-2,-,TRBV12-3/TRBV12-4,CASTVSGGGGYTF,TGTGCCAGCACGGTGTCGGGAGGTGGAGGCTACACCTTC
-,TRBJ1-5,-,TRBV29-1,CSVEDGGNQPQHF,TGCAGCGTTGAAGATGGGGGCAATCAGCCCCAGCATTTT
-,TRBJ1-2,-,TRBV28,CASRKTEYTF,TGTGCCAGCAGAAAGACAGAGTACACCTTC
-,TRBJ2-5,-,TRBV6-1,CASSERGGETQYF,TGTGCCAGCAGTGAAAGGGGGGGAGAGACCCAGTACTTC
TRBD2,TRBJ2-5,-,TRBV6-6,CASRLGGSRETQYF,TGTGCCAGCAGGCTCGGGGGGTCGAGAGAGACCCAGTACTTC
TRBD2,TRBJ2-6,-,TRBV6-1,CASKRGGSGANVLTF,TGTGCCAGCAAACGGGGGGGTTCTGGGGCCAACGTCCTGACTTTC
-,TRBJ2-3,-,TRBV7-2,CASSLIDTQYF,TGTGCCAGCAGCTTGATAGATACGCAGTATTTT
-,TRBJ1-5,-,TRBV3-1,CASSPTVNQPQHF,TGTGCCAGCAGCCCGACAGTTAATCAGCCCCAGCATTTT
-,TRBJ1-2,-,TRBV30,CAWSAGVDYGYTF,TGTGCCTGGAGTGCAGGGGTGGACTATGGCTACACCTTC
-,TRBJ2-5,-,TRBV5-4,CASASTRLGRGETQYF,TGTGCCAGCGCCTCCACTAGGTTGGGCAGGGGCGAGACCCAGTACTTC
TRBD1,TRBJ2-1,-,TRBV7-3,CASSSTGTSYNEQFF,TGTGCCAGCAGCTCGACAGGGACCTCCTACAATGAGCAGTTCTTC
-,TRBJ1-5,-,TRBV28,CASSLPSGGGQPQHF,TGTGCCAGCAGTCTACCATCGGGGGGAGGCCAGCCCCAGCATTTT